Many counts were recorded for the clone carrying this TCR beta chain. Time point given: pre-sensitization, week 0. Treatment noted: therapeutic diphenylcyclopropenone sensitization with weekly scalp DPC. These data are taken from a study of human T cells and chemical hapten exposure. MiXCR, applied by TCRdb to the RACE reads, yields one record per CDR3 protein. The table lists roughly 51,000 distinct CDR3 sequences, 9.5% to 10% of them singletons. J gave up 6 bases and V 3 bases, and 9 bases lay outside the gene matches. CDR3 length: 16 residues. Germline CDR1 is SGDLS and CDR2 is YYNGEE. The rearrangement joins TRBV9 to TRBJ2-2, with TRBD2 matching 9 bases. Here the sequenced sample was whole blood, taken in connection with sensitization to the hapten diphenylcyclopropenone (DPC). This TCR came from a man aged 35-49 years with alopecia areata. Some clones in this sample may be carry-over from other donors' samples. The CDR3, as DNA: TGTGCCAGCAGCGGGGGTTTACTAGCGGGTCCCGGGGAGCTGTTTTTT. It specifies CASSGGLLAGPGELFF.